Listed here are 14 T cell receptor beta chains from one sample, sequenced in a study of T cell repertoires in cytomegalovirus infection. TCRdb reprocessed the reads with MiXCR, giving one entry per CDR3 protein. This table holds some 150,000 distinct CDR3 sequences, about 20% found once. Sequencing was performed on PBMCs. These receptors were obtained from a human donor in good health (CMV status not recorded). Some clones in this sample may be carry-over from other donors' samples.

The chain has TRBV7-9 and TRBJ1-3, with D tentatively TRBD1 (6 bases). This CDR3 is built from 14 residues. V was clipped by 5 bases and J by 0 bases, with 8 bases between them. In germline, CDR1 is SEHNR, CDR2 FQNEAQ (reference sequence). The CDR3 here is CASSRTDSGNTIYF. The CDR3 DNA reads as TGTGCCAGCAGCCGGACAGACTCTGGAAACACCATATATTTT.

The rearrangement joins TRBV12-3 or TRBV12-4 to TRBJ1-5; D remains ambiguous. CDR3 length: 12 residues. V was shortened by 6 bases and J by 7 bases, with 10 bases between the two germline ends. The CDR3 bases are TGTGCCAGCAGCCCTAGTAGACAGCCCCAGCATTTT. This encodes CASSPSRQPQHF.

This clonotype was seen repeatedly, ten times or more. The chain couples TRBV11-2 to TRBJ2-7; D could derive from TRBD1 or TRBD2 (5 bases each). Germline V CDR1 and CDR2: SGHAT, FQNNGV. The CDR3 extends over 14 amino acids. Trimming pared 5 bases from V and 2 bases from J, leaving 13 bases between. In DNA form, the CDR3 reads TGTGCCAGCAGCATGGGGACGGAAGCCTACGAGCAGTACTTC. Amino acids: CASSMGTEAYEQYF. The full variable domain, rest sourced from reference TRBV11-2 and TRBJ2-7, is EAGVAQSPRYKIIEKRQSVAFWCNPISGHATLYWYQQILGQGPKLLIQFQNNGVVDDSQLPKDRFSAERLKGVDSTLKIQPAKLEDSAVYLCASSMGTEAYEQYFGPGTRLTVT.

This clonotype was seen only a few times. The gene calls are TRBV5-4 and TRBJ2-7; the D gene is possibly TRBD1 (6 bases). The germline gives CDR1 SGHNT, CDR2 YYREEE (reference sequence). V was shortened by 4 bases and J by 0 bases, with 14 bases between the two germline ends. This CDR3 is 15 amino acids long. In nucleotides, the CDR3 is TGTGCCAGCAGCCGGGACACCTTGAGCTCCTACGAGCAGTACTTC. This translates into CASSRDTLSSYEQYF. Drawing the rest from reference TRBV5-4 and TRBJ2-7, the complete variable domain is ETGVTQSPTHLIKTRGQQVTLRCSSQSGHNTVSWYQQALGQGPQFIFQYYREEENGRGNFPPRFSGLQFPNYSSELNVNALELDDSALYLCASSRDTLSSYEQYFGPGTRLTVT.

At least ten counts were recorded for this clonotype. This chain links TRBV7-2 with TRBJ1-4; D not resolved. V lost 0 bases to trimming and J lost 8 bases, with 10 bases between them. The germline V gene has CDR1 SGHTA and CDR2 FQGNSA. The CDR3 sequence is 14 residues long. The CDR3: CASSLAGGGEKLFF. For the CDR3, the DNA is TGTGCCAGCAGCTTAGCAGGTGGTGGGGAAAAACTGTTTTTT.

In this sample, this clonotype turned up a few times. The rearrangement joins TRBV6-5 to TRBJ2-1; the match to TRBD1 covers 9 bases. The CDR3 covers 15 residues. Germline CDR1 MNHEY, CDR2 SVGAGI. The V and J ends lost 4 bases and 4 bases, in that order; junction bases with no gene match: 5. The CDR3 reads CASSSTGGAYNEQFF. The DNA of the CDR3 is TGTGCCAGCAGTTCTACAGGGGGCGCATACAATGAGCAGTTCTTC.

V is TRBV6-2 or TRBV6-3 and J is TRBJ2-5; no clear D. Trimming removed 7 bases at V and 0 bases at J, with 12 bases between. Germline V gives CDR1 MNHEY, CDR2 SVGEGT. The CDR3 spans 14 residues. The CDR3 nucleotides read TGTGCCAGCATGATCCCAGGTTACCAAGAGACCCAGTACTTC. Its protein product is CASMIPGYQETQYF.

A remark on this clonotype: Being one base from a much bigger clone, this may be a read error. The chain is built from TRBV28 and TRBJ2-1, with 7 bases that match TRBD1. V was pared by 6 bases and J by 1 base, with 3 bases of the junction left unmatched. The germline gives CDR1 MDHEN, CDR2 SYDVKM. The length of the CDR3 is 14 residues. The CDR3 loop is CASSPTGSYNEQFF. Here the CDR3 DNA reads TGTGCCAGCAGCCCGACAGGGTCCTACAATGAGCAGTTCTTC.

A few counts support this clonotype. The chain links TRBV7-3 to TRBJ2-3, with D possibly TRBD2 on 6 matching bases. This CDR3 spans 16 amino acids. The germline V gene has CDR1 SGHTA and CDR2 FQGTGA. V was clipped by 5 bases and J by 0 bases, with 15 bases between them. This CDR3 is CASSPTGEVSTDTQYF. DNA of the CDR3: TGTGCCAGCAGCCCCACGGGGGAGGTTAGCACAGATACGCAGTATTTT.

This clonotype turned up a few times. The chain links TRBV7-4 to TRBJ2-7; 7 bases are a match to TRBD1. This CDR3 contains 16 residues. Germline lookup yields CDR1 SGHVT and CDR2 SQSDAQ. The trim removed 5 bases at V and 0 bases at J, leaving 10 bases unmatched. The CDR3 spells CASSPSGTASSYEQYF. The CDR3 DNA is TGTGCCAGCAGCCCGTCCGGGACAGCGAGCTCCTACGAGCAGTACTTC.

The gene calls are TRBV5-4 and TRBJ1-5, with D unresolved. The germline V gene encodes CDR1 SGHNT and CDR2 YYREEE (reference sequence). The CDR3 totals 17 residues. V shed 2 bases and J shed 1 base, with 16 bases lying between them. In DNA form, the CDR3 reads TGTGCCAGCAGCTTTGACCACCCCTCGGTGAGCAATCAGCCCCAGCATTTT. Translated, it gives CASSFDHPSVSNQPQHF.

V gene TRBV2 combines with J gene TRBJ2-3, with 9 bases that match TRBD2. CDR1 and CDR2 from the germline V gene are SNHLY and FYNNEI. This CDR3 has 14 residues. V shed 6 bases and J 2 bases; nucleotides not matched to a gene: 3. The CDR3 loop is CASRLAGTTDTQYF. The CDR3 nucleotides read TGTGCCAGCAGGCTAGCGGGGACCACAGATACGCAGTATTTT. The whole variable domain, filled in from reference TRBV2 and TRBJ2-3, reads EPEVTQTPSHQVTQMGQEVILRCVPISNHLYFYWYRQILGQKVEFLVSFYNNEISEKSEIFDDQFSVERPDGSNFTLKIRSTKLEDSAMYFCASRLAGTTDTQYFGPGTRLTVL.

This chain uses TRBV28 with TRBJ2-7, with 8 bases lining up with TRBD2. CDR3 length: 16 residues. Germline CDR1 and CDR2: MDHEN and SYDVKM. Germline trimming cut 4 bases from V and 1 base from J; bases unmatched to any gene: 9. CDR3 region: CASSSLLAERSYEQYF. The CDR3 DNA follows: TGTGCCAGCAGTTCCTTACTAGCGGAGAGGTCCTACGAGCAGTACTTC.

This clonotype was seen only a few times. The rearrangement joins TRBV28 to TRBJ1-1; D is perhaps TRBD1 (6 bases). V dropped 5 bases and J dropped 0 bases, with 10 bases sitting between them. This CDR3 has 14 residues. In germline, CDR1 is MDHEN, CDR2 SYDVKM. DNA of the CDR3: TGTGCCAGCAGTATCAGGGGCATGAACACTGAAGCTTTCTTT. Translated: CASSIRGMNTEAFF.